The 8 T cell receptor beta chains below were found in one sample sequenced in a study of identical twins (dated by TCRdb to about 2016). Libraries were built with 5' RACE. Sequencing relied on an Illumina HiSeq 2000. In TCRdb, the public reads were trimmed at Q25 with fastp and aligned with MiXCR, with productive beta chains retained. A single entry per CDR3 protein holds the most common genes and DNA from its merged rows. The sample table shows 500,000 or so distinct CDR3 sequences, and 22% are seen once. The ten largest clonotypes hold approximately 0.95% of the sample. The same sample was also used in a study of T cells expressing NK-cell markers.

The sequencing input was CD4+ T cells sorted from blood. The receptors come from a woman aged 18-35 years in good health.

The gene calls are TRBV20-1 and TRBJ2-1; 7 bases line up with TRBD1. The CDR3 length is 12 residues. The V segment lost 6 bases and the J segment 5 bases; nucleotides outside the gene matches: 4. Germline V gene lookup returns CDR1 DFQATT and CDR2 SNEGSKA (reference sequence). CDR3: CSAQGQNNEQFF. The CDR3 coding sequence is TGCAGTGCCCAGGGACAGAACAATGAGCAGTTCTTC.

This clonotype came up many times. V and J are TRBV20-1 and TRBJ1-6, with a possible D match to TRBD1 (6 bases). Germline V gene sequence: CDR1 DFQATT, CDR2 SNEGSKA (reference sequence). The CDR3 totals 16 residues. The V end lost 6 bases, the J end lost 8 bases, and 23 bases lay between the germline ends. This chain's CDR3 is CSAKRAGDSRDSPLHF. The CDR3 nucleotides read TGCAGTGCCAAGAGGGCAGGGGACTCCCGAGATTCACCCCTCCACTTT.

The chain is built from TRBV4-3 and TRBJ2-1, with D maybe TRBD2 (6 bases). CDR3 length equals 16 residues. The germline V gene has CDR1 LGHNA and CDR2 YSLEER. Trimming removed 0 bases at V and 10 bases at J, with 19 bases between. CDR3 coding DNA: TGCGCCAGCAGCCAAGATTCCCAATTGGATGGGGGGGAGCAGTTCTTC. Protein sequence: CASSQDSQLDGGEQFF.

V is TRBV2 and J is TRBJ1-2, with a possible D match to TRBD1 (5 bases). Per germline, CDR1 SNHLY and CDR2 FYNNEI. V lost 9 bases and J lost 4, with 18 bases in between. The CDR3 extends over 14 amino acids. CDR3 residues: CARRAGGPIYGYTF. Written as DNA, the CDR3 is TGTGCCAGGAGGGCCGGGGGACCTATCTATGGCTACACCTTC.

This clonotype was found once. At one of its ends the junction is not consistent with the germline gene, which may arise from a read error. The CDR3 is CCARGVSGGTQETQYF. In DNA, the CDR3 is TGCTGTGCTAGGGGGGTATCTGGCGGGACACAAGAGACCCAGTACTTC. The V call is TRBV20-1, the J call TRBJ2-5; D may be TRBD1 or TRBD2 (6 bases each). This CDR3 is built from 16 residues. CDR1 and CDR2 from the germline V gene are DFQATT and SNEGSKA (reference sequence).

This chain links TRBV12-3 or TRBV12-4 with TRBJ2-1; D is ambiguous. The germline V and J ends were trimmed by 6 bases and 10 bases, with 7 bases remaining between them. The CDR3 totals 10 residues. The CDR3 loop is CASRLEEQFF. DNA of the CDR3: TGTGCCAGCAGGTTGGAGGAGCAGTTCTTC.

This clonotype was recorded once. The gene calls are TRBV3-1 and TRBJ2-7; D may be TRBD2 (5 bases). The CDR3 has 13 amino acids. V was trimmed by 4 bases and J by 3 bases, leaving 10 bases between them. CDR1 and CDR2 (germline): LGHDT, YNNKEL (reference sequence). The CDR3 reads CASSREGSYEQYF. CDR3 nucleotides: TGTGCCAGCAGCCGGGAAGGGAGCTACGAGCAGTACTTC.

This chain joins TRBV12-3 or TRBV12-4 and TRBJ2-1; 7 bases map to TRBD1. This CDR3 region has 15 residues. J was trimmed by 8 bases and V by 3 bases; bases with no gene match: 10. The chain's CDR3 is CASSLGDSSPDEQFF. DNA of the CDR3: TGTGCCAGCAGTTTGGGGGACAGCTCTCCCGATGAGCAGTTCTTC.